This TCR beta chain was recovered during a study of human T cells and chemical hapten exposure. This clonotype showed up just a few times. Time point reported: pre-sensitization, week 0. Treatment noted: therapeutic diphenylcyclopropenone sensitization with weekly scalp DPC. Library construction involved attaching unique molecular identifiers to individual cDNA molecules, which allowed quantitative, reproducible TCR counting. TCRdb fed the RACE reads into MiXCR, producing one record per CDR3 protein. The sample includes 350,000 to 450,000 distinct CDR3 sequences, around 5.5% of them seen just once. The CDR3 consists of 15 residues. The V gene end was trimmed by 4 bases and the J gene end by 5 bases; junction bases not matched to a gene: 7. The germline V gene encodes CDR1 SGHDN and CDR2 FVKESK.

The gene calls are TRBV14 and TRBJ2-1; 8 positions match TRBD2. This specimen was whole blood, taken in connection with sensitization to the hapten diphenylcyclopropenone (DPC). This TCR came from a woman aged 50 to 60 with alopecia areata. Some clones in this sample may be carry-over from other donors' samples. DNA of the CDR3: TGTGCCAGCAGCCGCAAGCGGGGGTGGAACAATGAGCAGTTCTTC. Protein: CASSRKRGWNNEQFF.